This T cell receptor beta chain was retrieved from a study of PD-1 blockade in classical Hodgkin lymphoma. This CDR3 has 13 amino acids. The V end lost 3 bases, the J end lost 0 bases, and 3 bases lay between the germline ends. CDR1 MNHEY and CDR2 SMNVEV come from the germline V gene (reference sequence). Some clones are missing from TCRdb's copy, which holds only in-frame ones; the method was immunoSEQ multiplex PCR. This repertoire shows 3,000 to 4,000 clones, 60% to 80% found once; its top ten account for around 15%. Described time point: newly diagnosed, previously untreated cHL patient sample. Magnetic depletion of non-target cells from thawed PBMCs yielded purified CD8+ T cells. This clone was seen only a few times.

This sequence joins TRBV27 and TRBJ1-5; no clear D gene. Sequencing was done on a sample of CD8+ T cells from blood. The receptor comes from a human donor with classical Hodgkin lymphoma. The CDR3, as DNA: TGTGCCAGCAGTTTGGGTAGCAATCAGCCCCAGCATTTT. Protein sequence: CASSLGSNQPQHF.